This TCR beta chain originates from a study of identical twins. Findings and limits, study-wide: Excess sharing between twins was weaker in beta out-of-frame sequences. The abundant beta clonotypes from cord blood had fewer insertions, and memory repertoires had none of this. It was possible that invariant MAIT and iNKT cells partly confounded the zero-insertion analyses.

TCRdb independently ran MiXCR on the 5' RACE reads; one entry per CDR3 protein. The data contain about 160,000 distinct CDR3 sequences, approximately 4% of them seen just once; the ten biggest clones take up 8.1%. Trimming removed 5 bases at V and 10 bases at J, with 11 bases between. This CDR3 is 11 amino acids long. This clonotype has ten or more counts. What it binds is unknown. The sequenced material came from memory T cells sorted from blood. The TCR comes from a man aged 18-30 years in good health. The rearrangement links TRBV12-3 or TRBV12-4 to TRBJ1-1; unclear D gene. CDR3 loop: CASSPGVRAFF. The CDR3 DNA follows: TGTGCCAGCAGTCCGGGTGTTCGAGCTTTCTTT.